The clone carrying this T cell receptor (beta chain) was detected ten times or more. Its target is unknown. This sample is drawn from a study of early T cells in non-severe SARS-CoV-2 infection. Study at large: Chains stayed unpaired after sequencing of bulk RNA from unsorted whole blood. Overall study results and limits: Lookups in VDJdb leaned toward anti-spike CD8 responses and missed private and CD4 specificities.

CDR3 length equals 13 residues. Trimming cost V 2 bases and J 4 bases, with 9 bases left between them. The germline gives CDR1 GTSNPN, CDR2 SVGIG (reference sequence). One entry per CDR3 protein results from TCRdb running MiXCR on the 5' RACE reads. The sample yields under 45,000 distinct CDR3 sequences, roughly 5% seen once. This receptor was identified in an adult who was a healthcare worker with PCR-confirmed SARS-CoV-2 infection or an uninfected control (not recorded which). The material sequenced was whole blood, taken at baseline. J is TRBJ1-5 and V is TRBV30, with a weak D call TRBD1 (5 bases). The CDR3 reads CAWSSGGNQPQHF. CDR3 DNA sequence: TGTGCCTGGAGTTCTGGGGGAAATCAGCCCCAGCATTTT.